A selection of T cell receptor beta chains follows, all from one sample in a study of T cells after yellow fever vaccination. Each CDR3 protein gets one entry after TCRdb re-called the 5' RACE reads with MiXCR. The sample consists of 550,000 or so distinct CDR3 sequences, under 25% of them appearing once. The starting material was PBMCs, obtained 15 days after the yellow fever booster vaccination. These receptors came from a man aged 25-45 years who received the YFV17D yellow fever vaccine. The CDR3 runs from the conserved cysteine through the conserved F or W.

V gene: TRBV3-1
CDR3 protein: CASSRSGQGVYEQYF

V gene: TRBV20-1
CDR3 protein: CSASGSRETQYF

V gene: TRBV5-1
CDR3 protein: CASSLGLAGGGRDEQYF

V gene: TRBV20-1
CDR3 protein: CSASGQRADYEQYF

V gene: TRBV6-5
CDR3 protein: CASSYSLGVLPPQYF

V gene: TRBV20-1
CDR3 protein: CSGSWGPQETQYF

V gene: TRBV6-5
CDR3 protein: CASSPLRDLHGYTF

V gene: TRBV5-1
CDR3 protein: CASSSGLANEQYF

V gene: TRBV10-3
CDR3 protein: CAISVLPSGGGGANVLTF

V gene: TRBV6-2/TRBV6-3
CDR3 protein: CASRPTSREQYF

V gene: TRBV5-4
CDR3 protein: CASSSGGAGGGQQFF

V gene: TRBV15
CDR3 protein: CATSPGQGGKREKLFF

V gene: TRBV6-5
CDR3 protein: CASSFSGGEGSDTQYF

V gene: TRBV6-1
CDR3 protein: CASRGDLSYEQYF

V gene: TRBV7-3
CDR3 protein: CASSYPGYQQFF

V gene: TRBV12-3/TRBV12-4
CDR3 protein: CASSIDGSTEAFF

V gene: TRBV20-1
CDR3 protein: CSARESATQYF

V gene: TRBV28
CDR3 protein: CASSWGQVTDTQYF

V gene: TRBV19
CDR3 protein: CASSALGTVTEAFF

V gene: TRBV20-1
CDR3 protein: CSAGLWKGTDTQYF

V gene: TRBV29-1
CDR3 protein: CSGGGSLGTYNEQFF

V gene: TRBV3-1
CDR3 protein: CASGDRGIGTGELFF

V gene: TRBV5-1
CDR3 protein: CASSLKVSGTDTQYF

V gene: TRBV12-3/TRBV12-4
CDR3 protein: CASSQPGQANSYTF

V gene: TRBV20-1
CDR3 protein: CSAPGTGLTEAFF

V gene: TRBV6-1
CDR3 protein: CASSRQASDTQYF

V gene: TRBV29-1
CDR3 protein: CSVRGASVGTYEQYF

V gene: TRBV5-6
CDR3 protein: CASSPSGRMTYNEQFF

V gene: TRBV7-8
CDR3 protein: CASSPPVDGRYGYTF

V gene: TRBV5-1
CDR3 protein: CASSFLGTGAYEQYF

V gene: TRBV15
CDR3 protein: CATSHRDSNQPQHF

V gene: TRBV29-1
CDR3 protein: CSESRKIAGGLNEQFF

V gene: TRBV7-6
CDR3 protein: CASSSPGISYGYTF

V gene: TRBV2
CDR3 protein: CASMPGQRNIQYF

V gene: TRBV12-3/TRBV12-4
CDR3 protein: CASSPDWGQETQYF

V gene: TRBV7-8
CDR3 protein: CASSPSTNTEAFF

V gene: TRBV7-8
CDR3 protein: CASSRSRTARVSGTTYEQYF